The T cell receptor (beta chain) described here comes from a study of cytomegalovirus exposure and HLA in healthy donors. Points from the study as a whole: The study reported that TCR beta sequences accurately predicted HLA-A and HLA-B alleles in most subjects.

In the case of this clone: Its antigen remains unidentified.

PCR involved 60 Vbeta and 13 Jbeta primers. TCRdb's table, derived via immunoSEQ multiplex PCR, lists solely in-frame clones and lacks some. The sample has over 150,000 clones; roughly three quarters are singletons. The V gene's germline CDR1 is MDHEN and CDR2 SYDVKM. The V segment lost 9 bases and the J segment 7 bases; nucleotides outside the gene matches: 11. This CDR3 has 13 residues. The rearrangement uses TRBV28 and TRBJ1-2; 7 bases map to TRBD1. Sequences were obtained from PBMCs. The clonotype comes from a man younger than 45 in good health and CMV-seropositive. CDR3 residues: CARRETGTFGYTF. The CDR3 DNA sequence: TGTGCCAGAAGAGAGACAGGGACCTTTGGCTACACCTTC.